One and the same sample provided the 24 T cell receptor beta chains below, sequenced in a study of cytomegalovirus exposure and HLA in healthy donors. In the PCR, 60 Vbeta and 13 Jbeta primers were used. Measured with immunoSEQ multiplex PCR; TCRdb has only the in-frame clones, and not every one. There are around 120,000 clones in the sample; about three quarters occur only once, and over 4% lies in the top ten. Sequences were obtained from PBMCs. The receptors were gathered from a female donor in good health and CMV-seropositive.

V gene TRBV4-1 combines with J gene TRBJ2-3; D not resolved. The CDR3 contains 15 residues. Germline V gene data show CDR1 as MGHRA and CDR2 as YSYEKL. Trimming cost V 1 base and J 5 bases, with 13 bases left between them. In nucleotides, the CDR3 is TGCGCCAGCAGCCAAGTTCAGACTCCCTTAGATACGCAGTATTTT. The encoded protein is CASSQVQTPLDTQYF.

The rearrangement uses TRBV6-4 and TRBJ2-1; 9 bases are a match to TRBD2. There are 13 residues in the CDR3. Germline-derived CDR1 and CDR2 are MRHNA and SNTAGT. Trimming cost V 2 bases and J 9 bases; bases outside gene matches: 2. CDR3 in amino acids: CASSDLAGFEQFF. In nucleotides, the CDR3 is TGTGCCAGCAGTGACCTAGCGGGGTTTGAGCAGTTCTTC.

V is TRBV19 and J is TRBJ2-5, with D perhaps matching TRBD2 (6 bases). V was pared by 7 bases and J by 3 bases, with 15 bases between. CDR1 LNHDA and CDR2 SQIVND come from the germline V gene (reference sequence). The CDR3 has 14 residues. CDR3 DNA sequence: TGTGCCAGTACCGACGGGGGTCCGAAAGAGACCCAGTACTTC. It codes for CASTDGGPKETQYF.

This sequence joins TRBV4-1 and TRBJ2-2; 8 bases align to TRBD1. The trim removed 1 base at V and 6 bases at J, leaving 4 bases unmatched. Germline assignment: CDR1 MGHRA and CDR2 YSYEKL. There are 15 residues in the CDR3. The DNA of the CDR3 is TGCGCCAGCAGCCAAGGGGACAGGAGGGCCGGGGAGCTGTTTTTT. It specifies CASSQGDRRAGELFF.

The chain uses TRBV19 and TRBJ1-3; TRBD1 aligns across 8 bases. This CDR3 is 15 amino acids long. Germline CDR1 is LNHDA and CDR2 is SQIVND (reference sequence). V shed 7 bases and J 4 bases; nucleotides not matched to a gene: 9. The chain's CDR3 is CASTFSRGLGNTIYF. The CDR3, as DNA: TGTGCCAGTACCTTTTCCAGGGGGCTCGGAAACACCATATATTTT.

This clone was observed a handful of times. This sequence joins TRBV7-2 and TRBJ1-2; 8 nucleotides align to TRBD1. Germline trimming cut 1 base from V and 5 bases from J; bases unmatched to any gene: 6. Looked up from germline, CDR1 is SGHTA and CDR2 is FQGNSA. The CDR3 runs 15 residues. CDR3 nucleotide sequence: TGTGCCAGCAGCTTAGTTCCAGGGGGCGATTATGGCTACACCTTC. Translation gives CASSLVPGGDYGYTF.

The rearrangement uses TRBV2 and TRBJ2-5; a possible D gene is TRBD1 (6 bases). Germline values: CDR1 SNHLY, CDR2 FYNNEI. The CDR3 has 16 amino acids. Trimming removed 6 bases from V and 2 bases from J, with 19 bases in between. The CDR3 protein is CASRRLPGHLQETQYF. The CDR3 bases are TGTGCCAGCAGGAGACTACCGGGACATTTACAAGAGACCCAGTACTTC.

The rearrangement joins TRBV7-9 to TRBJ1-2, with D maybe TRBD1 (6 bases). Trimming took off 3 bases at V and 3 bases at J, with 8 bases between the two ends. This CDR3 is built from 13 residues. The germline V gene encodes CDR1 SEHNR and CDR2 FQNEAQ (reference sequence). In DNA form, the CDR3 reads TGTGCCAGCAGCTTGACAGGAGACTATGGCTACACCTTC. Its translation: CASSLTGDYGYTF. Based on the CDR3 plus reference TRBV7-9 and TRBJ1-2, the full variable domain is DTGVSQNPRHKITKRGQNVTFRCDPISEHNRLYWYRQTLGQGPEFLTYFQNEAQLEKSRLLSDRFSAERPKGSFSTLEIQRTEQGDSAMYLCASSLTGDYGYTFGSGTRLTVV.

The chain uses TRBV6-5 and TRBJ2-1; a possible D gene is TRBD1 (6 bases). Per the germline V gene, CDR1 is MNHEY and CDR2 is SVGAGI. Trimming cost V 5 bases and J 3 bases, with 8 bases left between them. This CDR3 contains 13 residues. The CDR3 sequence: CASSLQGYNEQFF. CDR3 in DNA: TGTGCCAGCAGTCTACAGGGCTACAATGAGCAGTTCTTC.

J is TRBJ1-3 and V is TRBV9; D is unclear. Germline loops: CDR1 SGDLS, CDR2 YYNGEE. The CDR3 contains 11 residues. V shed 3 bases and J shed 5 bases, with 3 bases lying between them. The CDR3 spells CASSARNTIYF. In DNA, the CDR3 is TGTGCCAGCAGCGCCAGAAACACCATATATTTT. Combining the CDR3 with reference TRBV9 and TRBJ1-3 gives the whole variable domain DSGVTQTPKHLITATGQRVTLRCSPRSGDLSVYWYQQSLDQGLQFLIQYYNGEERAKGNILERFSAQQFPDLHSELNLSSLELGDSALYFCASSARNTIYFGEGSWLTVV.

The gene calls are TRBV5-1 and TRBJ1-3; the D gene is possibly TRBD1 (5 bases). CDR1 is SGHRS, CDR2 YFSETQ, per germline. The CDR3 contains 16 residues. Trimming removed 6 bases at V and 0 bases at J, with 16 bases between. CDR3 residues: CASTWLGGNSGNTIYF. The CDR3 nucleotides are TGCGCCAGCACTTGGCTCGGGGGGAACTCTGGAAACACCATATATTTT.

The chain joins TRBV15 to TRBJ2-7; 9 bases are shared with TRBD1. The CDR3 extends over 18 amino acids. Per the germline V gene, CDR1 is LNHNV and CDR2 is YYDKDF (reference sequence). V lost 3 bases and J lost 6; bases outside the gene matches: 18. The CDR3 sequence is CATSSLLPGRDRAPEQYF. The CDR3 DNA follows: TGTGCCACCAGCAGCCTACTCCCCGGGCGGGACAGGGCTCCCGAGCAGTACTTC. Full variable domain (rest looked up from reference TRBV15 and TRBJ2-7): DAMVIQNPRYQVTQFGKPVTLSCSQTLNHNVMYWYQQKSSQAPKLLFHYYDKDFNNEADTPDNFQSRRPNTSFCFLDIRSPGLGDTAMYLCATSSLLPGRDRAPEQYFGPGTRLTVT.

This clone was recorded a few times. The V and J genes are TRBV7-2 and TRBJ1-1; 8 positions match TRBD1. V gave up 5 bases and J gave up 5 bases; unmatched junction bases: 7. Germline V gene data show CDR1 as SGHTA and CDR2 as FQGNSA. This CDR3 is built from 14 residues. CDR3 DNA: TGTGCCAGCAGCCGGCAGGGGGCGATAACTGAAGCTTTCTTT. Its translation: CASSRQGAITEAFF.

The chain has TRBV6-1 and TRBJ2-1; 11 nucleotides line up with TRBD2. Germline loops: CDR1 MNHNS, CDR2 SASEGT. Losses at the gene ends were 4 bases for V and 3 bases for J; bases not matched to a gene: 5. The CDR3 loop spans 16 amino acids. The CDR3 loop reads CASSVLAGDLYNEQFF. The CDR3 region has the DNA TGTGCCAGCAGTGTACTAGCGGGAGACCTCTACAATGAGCAGTTCTTC.

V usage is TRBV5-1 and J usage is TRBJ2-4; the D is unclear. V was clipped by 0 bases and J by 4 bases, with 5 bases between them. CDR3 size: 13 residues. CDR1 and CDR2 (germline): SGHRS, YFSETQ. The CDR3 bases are TGCGCCAGCAGCTTGGACACGAAAAACATTCAGTACTTC. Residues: CASSLDTKNIQYF.

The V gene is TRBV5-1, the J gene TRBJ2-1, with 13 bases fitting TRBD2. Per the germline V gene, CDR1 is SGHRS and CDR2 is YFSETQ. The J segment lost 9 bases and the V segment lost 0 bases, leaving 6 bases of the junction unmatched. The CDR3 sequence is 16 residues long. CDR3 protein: CASSLAGTSGNGEQFF. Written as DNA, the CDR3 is TGCGCCAGCAGCTTGGCCGGGACTAGCGGGAACGGTGAGCAGTTCTTC.

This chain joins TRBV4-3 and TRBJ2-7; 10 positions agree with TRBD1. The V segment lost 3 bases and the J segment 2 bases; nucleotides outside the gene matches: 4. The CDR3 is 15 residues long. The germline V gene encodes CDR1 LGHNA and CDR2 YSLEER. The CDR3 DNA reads TGCGCCAGCAGCCACTCCGGGACAGGGGCCTACGAGCAGTACTTC. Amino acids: CASSHSGTGAYEQYF.

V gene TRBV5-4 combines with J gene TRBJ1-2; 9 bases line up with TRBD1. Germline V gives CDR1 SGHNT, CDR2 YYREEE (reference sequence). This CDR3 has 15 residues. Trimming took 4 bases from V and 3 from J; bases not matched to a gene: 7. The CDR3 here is CASSVQGAKDYGYTF. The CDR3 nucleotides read TGTGCCAGCAGCGTACAGGGGGCCAAGGACTATGGCTACACCTTC.

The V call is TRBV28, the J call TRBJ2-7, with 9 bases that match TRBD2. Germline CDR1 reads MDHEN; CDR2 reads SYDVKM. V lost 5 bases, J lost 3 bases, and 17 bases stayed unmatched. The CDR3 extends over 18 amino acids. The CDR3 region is CASSPPLGGSGGFYEQYF. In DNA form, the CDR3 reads TGTGCCAGCAGTCCTCCTCTGGGAGGTAGCGGGGGTTTCTACGAGCAGTACTTC.

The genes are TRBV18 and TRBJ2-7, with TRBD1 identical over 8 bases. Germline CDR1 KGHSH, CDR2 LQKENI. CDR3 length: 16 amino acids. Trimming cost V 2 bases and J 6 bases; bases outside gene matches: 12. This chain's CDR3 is CASSPSGPGGLSEQYF. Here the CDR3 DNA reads TGTGCCAGCTCACCATCCGGCCCAGGGGGCTTGAGCGAGCAGTACTTC.

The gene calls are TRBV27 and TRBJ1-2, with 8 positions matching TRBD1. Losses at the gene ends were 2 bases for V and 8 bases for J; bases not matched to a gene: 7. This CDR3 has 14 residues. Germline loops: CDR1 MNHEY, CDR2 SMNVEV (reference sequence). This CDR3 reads CASSLMQGAGGYTF. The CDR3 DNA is TGTGCCAGCAGTTTAATGCAGGGGGCAGGCGGCTACACCTTC.

The CDR3 coding sequence is TGCAGCGTTGCCCTGGGGGGGCGGAGCTCCTACGAGCAGTACTTC. It codes for CSVALGGRSSYEQYF. This rearrangement joins TRBV29-1 to TRBJ2-7, with D possibly TRBD2 on 7 matching bases. Per germline, CDR1 SQVTM and CDR2 ANQGSEA. There are 15 residues in the CDR3. Trimming shortened V by 4 bases and J by 0 bases, and 16 bases separated the two germline ends.

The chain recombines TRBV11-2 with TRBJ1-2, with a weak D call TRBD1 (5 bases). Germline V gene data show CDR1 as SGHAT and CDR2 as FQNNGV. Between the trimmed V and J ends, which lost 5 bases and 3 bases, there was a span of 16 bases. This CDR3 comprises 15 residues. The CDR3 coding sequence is TGTGCCAGCAGCCCAGAACTTCAGGGTGACTATGGCTACACCTTC. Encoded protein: CASSPELQGDYGYTF.

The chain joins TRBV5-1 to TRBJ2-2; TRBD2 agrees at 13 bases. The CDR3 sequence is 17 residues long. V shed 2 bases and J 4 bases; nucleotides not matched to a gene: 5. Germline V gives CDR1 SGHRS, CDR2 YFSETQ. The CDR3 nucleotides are TGCGCCAGCAGCTTCGGACTAGCGGGAGCTCGCACCGGGGAGCTGTTTTTT. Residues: CASSFGLAGARTGELFF.